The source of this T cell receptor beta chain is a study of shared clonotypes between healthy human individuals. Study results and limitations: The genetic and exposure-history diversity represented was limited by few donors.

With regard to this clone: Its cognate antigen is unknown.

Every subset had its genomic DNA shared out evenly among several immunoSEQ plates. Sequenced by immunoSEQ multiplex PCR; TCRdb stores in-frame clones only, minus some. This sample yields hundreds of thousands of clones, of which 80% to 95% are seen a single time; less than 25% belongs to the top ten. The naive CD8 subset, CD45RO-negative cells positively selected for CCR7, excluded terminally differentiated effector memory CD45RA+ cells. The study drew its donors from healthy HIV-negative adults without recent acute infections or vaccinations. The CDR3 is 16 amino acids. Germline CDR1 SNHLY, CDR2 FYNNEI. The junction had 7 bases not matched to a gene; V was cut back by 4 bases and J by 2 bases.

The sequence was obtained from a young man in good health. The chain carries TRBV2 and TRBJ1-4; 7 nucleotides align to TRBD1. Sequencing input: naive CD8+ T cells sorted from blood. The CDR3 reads CASSVFRGATNEKLFF. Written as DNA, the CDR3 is TGTGCCAGCAGTGTCTTCAGGGGGGCGACTAATGAAAAACTGTTTTTT.